Sequencing of this T cell receptor (beta chain) was carried out in a study of CD8+ T cells in alopecia areata. About the research overall: The drug, oral tofacitinib, was given to treated patients at 5 to 10 mg twice daily. The study gave tofacitinib for 6 to 18 months, then 6 months off drug.

Notes on this clone: Its cognate antigen is unknown.

Isolated RNA was reverse transcribed into cDNA used as the sequencing template. Repertoires were generated with immunoSEQ multiplex PCR, while TCRdb's copy carries only in-frame clones and drops some. The repertoire consists of 200,000 to 250,000 clones, with roughly 69% occurring once and the leading ten covering more than 0.95%. The V end lost 0 bases, the J end lost 0 bases, and 12 bases lay between the germline ends. CDR1 and CDR2 from the germline V gene are GTSNPN and SVGIG (reference sequence). The CDR3 spans 15 residues. Points from the study as a whole: Patients shared TCRs less clearly than mice did, possibly owing to HLA.

Alopecia areata patients provided lesional scalp punch biopsies and peripheral blood, both collected for the study. The input for sequencing was CD4+ T cells sorted from blood, taken at week 0. The rearrangement links TRBV30 to TRBJ2-7; D gene ambiguous. The sequence was obtained from a human donor with alopecia areata. DNA for the CDR3: TGTGCCTGGAGTGTCTCCCCAAGTAGCTCCTACGAGCAGTACTTC. Encoded protein: CAWSVSPSSSYEQYF.